A single T cell receptor (beta chain) is shown here with its context. Libraries were prepared by immunoSEQ multiplex PCR; TCRdb keeps only in-frame clonotypes and omits some of them. The repertoire holds fewer than 110,000 clones, with 84% as singletons. The CDR3 totals 15 residues. CDR1 is SGDLS and CDR2 is YYNGEE in the germline V gene. Trimming took off 3 bases at V and 1 base at J, with 10 bases between the two ends. This record belongs to a study of blood T cell repertoires in COVID-19. About the study: The analysed material was cDNA or gDNA that came from T cells, B-cell-depleted T cells, or PBMCs.

This chain links TRBV9 with TRBJ2-2, with a weak D call TRBD1 (6 bases). The TCR originated in a human donor in a cohort sampled during active or convalescent COVID-19. The sample was peripheral blood. CDR3 protein: CASSASGQNTGELFF. For the CDR3, the DNA is TGTGCCAGCAGCGCATCGGGACAGAACACCGGGGAGCTGTTTTTT.